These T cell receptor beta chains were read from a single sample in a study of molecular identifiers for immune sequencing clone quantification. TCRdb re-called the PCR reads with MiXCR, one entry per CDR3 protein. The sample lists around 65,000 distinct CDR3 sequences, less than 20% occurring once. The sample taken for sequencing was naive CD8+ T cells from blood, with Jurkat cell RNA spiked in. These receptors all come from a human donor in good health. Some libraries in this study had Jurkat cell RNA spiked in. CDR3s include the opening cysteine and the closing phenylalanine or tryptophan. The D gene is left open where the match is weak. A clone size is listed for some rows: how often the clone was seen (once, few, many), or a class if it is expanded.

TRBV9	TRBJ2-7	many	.	CASSVVPSYEQYF	TGTGCCAGCAGCGTAGTCCCCTCCTACGAGCAGTACTTC
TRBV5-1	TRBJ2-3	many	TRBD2	CASSHSFISDLLGLASDTQYF	TGCGCCAGCAGCCACAGCTTCATATCCGACTTACTGGGACTAGCATCAGATACGCAGTATTTT
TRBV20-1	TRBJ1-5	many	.	CSARDLGAEYSNQPQHF	TGCAGTGCTAGAGATCTCGGTGCAGAGTATAGCAATCAGCCCCAGCATTTT
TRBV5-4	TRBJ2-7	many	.	CASSQPADRNSYEQYF	TGTGCCAGCAGCCAGCCCGCCGACAGAAACTCCTACGAGCAGTACTTC
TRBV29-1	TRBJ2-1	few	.	CSVGGGLNNEQFF	TGCAGCGTTGGAGGGGGTCTTAACAATGAGCAGTTCTTC
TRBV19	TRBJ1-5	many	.	CASRQYNQPQHF	TGTGCCAGTAGACAGTACAATCAGCCCCAGCATTTT
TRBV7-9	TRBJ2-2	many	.	CASSLPPGELFF	TGTGCCAGCAGCTTACCCCCCGGGGAGCTGTTTTTT
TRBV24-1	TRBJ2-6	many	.	CATSDRDSGANVLTF	TGTGCCACCAGTGACCGCGATTCTGGGGCCAACGTCCTGACTTTC
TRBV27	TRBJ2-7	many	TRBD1	CASSQTGDSSYEQYF	TGTGCCAGCAGTCAGACAGGGGATAGCTCCTACGAGCAGTACTTC
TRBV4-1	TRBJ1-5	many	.	CASQQVYSNQPQHF	TGCGCCAGTCAACAGGTTTATAGCAATCAGCCCCAGCATTTT
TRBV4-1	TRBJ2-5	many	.	CASSQEPGKETQYF	TGCGCCAGCAGCCAAGAGCCCGGCAAAGAGACCCAGTACTTC
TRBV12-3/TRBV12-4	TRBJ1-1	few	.	CASSPQGTEAFF	TGTGCCAGCAGCCCACAGGGCACTGAAGCTTTCTTT
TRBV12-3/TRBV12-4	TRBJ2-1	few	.	CASGSSYNEQFF	TGTGCCAGCGGGAGCTCCTACAATGAGCAGTTCTTC
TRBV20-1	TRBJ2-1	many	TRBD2	CSAKREDYNEQFF	TGCAGTGCAAAGCGGGAGGACTACAATGAGCAGTTCTTC
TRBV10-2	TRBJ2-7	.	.	CASSESSYEQYF	TGCGCCAGCAGTGAGTCCAGCTACGAGCAGTACTTC
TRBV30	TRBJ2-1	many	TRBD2	CAWSVAGGHNEQFF	TGTGCCTGGAGTGTTGCGGGAGGACACAATGAGCAGTTCTTC
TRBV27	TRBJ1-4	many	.	CASSLSARGEKLFF	TGTGCCAGCAGTTTATCGGCGAGGGGCGAAAAACTGTTTTTT
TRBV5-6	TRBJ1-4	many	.	CASSLREKLFF	TGTGCCAGCAGCTTGAGGGAAAAACTGTTTTTT
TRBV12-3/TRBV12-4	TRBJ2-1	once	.	CASSLKEDPSNEQFF	TGTGCCAGCAGTTTAAAGGAGGACCCCAGCAATGAGCAGTTCTTC
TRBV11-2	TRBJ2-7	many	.	CASSLGGGTLYEQYF	TGTGCCAGCAGCCTGGGGGGCGGGACACTCTACGAGCAGTACTTC